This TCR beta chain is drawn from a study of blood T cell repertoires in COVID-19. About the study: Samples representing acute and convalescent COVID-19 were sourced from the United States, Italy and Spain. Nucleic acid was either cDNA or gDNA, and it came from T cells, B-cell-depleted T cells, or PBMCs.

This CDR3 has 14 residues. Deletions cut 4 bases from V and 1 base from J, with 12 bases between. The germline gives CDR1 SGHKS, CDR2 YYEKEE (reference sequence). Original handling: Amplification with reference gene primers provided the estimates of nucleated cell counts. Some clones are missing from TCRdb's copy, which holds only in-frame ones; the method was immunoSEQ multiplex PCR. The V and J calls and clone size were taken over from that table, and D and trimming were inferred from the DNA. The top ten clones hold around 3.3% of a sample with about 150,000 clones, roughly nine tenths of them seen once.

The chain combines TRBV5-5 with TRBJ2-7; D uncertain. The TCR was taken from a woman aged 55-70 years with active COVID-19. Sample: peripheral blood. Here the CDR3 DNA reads TGTGCCAGCAGCCAGCCGGGTCGATCCTACGAGCAGTACTTC. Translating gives CASSQPGRSYEQYF.